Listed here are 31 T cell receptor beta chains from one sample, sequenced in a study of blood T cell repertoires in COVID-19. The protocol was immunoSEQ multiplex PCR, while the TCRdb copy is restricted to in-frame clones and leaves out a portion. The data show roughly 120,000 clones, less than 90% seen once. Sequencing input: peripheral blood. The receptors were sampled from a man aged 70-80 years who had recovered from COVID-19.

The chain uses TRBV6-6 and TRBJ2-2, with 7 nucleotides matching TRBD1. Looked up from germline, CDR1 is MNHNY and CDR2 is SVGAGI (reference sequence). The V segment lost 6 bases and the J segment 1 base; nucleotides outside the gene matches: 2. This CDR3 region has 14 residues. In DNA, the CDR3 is TGTGCCAGCAGGGGACAGCTGAACACCGGGGAGCTGTTTTTT. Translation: CASRGQLNTGELFF.

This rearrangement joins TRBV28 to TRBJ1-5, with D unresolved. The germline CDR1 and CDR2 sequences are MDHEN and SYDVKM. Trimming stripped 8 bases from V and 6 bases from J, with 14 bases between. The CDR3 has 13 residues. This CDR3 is CASRVENVQPQHF. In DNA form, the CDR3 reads TGTGCCAGCCGTGTAGAGAACGTTCAGCCCCAGCATTTT.

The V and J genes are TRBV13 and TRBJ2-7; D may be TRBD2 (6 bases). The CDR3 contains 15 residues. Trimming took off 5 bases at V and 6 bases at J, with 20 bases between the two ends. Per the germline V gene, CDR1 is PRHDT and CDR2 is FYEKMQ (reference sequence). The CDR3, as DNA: TGTGCCAGCAGCCCCAGTGGGACTCTCAGCTCCGAGCAGTACTTC. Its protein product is CASSPSGTLSSEQYF.

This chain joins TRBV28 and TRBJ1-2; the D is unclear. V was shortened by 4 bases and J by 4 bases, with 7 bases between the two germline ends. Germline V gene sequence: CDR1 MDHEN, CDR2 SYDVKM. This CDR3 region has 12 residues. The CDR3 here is CASSSVLYGYTF. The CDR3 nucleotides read TGTGCCAGCAGTTCGGTCCTCTATGGCTACACCTTC.

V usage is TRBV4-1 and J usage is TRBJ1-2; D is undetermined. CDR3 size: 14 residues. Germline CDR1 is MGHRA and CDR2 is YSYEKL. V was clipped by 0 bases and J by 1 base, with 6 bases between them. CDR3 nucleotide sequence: TGCGCCAGCAGCCAAGATGGAGGTAACTATGGCTACACCTTC. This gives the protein CASSQDGGNYGYTF.

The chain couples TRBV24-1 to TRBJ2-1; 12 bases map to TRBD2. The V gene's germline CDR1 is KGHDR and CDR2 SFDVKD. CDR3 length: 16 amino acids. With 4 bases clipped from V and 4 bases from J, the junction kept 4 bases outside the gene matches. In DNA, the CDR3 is TGTGCCACCAGTGACTCCGGGACTAGCGGGTACAATGAGCAGTTCTTC. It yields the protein CATSDSGTSGYNEQFF.

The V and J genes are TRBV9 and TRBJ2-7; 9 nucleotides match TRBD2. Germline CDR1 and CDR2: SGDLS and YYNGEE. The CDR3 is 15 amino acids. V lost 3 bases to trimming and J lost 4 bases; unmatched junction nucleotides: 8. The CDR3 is CASSASLAGRYEQYF. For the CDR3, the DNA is TGTGCCAGCAGCGCCTCGCTAGCGGGGAGATACGAGCAGTACTTC. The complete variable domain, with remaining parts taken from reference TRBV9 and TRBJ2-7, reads DSGVTQTPKHLITATGQRVTLRCSPRSGDLSVYWYQQSLDQGLQFLIQYYNGEERAKGNILERFSAQQFPDLHSELNLSSLELGDSALYFCASSASLAGRYEQYFGPGTRLTVT.

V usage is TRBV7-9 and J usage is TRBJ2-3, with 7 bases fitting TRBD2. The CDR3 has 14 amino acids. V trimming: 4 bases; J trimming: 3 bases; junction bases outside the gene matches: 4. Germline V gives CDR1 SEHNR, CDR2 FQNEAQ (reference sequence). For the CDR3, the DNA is TGTGCCAGCAGCTCCATCGGGGGGACAGATACGCAGTATTTT. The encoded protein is CASSSIGGTDTQYF.

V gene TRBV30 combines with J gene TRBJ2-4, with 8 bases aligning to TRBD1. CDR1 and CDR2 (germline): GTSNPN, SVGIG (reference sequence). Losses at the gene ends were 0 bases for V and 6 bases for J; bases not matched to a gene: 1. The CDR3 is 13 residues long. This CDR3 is CAWSVDRGNIQYF. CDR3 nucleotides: TGTGCCTGGAGTGTAGACAGGGGAAACATTCAGTACTTC.

The CDR3 sequence is CSAPIGGVAFF. The CDR3 DNA reads as TGCAGTGCTCCTATAGGGGGCGTAGCTTTCTTT. The chain joins TRBV20-1 to TRBJ1-1; TRBD1 aligns across 7 bases. The CDR3 extends over 11 amino acids. The germline gives CDR1 DFQATT, CDR2 SNEGSKA (reference sequence). V shed 5 bases and J 10 bases; nucleotides not matched to a gene: 7.

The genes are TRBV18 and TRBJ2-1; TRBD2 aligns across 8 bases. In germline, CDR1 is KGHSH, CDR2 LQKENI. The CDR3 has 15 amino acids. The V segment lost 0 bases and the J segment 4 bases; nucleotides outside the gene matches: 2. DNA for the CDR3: TGTGCCAGCTCACCACCGGCGGGAGGTTACAATGAGCAGTTCTTC. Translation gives CASSPPAGGYNEQFF.

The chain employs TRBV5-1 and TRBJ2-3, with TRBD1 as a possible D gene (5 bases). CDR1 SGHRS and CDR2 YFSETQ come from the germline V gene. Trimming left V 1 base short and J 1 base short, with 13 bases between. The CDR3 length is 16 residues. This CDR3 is CASSLWGPTGTDTQYF. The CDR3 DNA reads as TGCGCCAGCAGCTTGTGGGGCCCCACGGGCACAGATACGCAGTATTTT.

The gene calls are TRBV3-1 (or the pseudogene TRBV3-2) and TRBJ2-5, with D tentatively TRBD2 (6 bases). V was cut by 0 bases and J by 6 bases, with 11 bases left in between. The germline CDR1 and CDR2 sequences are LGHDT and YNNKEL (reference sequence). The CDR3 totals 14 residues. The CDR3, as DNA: TGTGCCAGCAGCCAAGAATCAGGCGGGAAGACCCAGTACTTC. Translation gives CASSQESGGKTQYF.

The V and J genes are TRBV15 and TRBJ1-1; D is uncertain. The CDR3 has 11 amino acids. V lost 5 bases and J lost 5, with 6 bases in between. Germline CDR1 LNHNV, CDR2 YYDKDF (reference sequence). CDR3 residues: CATSLETEAFF. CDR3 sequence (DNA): TGTGCCACCAGCTTGGAGACTGAAGCTTTCTTT.

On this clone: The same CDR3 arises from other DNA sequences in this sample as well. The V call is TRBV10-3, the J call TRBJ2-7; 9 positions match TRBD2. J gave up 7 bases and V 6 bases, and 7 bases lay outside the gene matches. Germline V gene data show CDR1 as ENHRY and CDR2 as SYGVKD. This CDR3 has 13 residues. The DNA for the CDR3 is TGTGCCATCAGGAGGACTAGCGAGTATGAGCAGTACTTC. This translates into CAIRRTSEYEQYF.

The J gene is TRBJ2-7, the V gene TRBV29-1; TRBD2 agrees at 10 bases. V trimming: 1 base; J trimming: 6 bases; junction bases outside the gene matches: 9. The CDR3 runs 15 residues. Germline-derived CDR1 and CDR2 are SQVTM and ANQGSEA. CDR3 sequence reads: CSVEGLAGARSEQYF. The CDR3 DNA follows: TGCAGCGTTGAAGGTCTAGCGGGGGCTCGGAGCGAGCAGTACTTC.

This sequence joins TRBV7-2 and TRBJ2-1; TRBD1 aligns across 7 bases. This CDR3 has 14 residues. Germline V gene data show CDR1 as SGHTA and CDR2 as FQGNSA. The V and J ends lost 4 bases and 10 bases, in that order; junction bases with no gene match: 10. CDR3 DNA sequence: TGTGCCAGCAGCTCAGCTAGGGCAGGGGGAGAGCAGTTCTTC. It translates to CASSSARAGGEQFF.

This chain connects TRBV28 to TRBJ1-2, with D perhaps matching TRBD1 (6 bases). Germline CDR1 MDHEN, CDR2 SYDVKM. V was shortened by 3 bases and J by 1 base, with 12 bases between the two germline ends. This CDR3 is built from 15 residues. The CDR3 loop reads CASSLGTLSNYGYTF. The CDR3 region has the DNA TGTGCCAGCAGTTTGGGGACACTCAGTAACTATGGCTACACCTTC.

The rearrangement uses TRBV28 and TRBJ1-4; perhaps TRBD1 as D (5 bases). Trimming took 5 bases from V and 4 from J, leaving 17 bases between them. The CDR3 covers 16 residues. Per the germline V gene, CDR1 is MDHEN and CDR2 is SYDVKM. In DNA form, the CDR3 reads TGTGCCAGCAGTGGGACGGGGGGAAGCTATAATGAAAAACTGTTTTTT. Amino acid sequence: CASSGTGGSYNEKLFF.

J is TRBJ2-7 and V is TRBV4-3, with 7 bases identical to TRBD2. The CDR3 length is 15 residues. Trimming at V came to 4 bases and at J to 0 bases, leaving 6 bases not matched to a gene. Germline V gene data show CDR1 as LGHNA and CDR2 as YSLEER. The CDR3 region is CASSLGLVSSYEQYF. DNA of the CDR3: TGCGCCAGCAGCCTAGGACTAGTCAGCTCCTACGAGCAGTACTTC.

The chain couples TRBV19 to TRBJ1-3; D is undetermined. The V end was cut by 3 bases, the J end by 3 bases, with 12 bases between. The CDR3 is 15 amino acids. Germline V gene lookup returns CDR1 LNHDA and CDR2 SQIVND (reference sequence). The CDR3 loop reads CASSMDSSDGNTIYF. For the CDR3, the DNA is TGTGCCAGTAGTATGGACTCTTCGGATGGAAACACCATATATTTT. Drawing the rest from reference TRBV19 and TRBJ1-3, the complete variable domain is DGGITQSPKYLFRKEGQNVTLSCEQNLNHDAMYWYRQDPGQGLRLIYYSQIVNDFQKGDIAEGYSVSREKKESFPLTVTSAQKNPTAFYLCASSMDSSDGNTIYFGEGSWLTVV.

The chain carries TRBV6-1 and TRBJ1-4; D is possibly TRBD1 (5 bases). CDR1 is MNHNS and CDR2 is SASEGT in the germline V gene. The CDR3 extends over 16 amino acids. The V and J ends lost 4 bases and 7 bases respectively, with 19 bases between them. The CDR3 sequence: CASSGVVGHGPEKLFF. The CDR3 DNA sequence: TGTGCCAGCAGTGGGGTTGTCGGACACGGACCTGAAAAACTGTTTTTT.

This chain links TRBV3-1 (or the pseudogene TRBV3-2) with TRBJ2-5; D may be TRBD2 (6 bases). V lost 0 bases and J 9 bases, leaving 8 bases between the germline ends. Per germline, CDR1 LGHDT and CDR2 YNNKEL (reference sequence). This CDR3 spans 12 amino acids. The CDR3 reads CASSQEGGAQYF. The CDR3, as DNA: TGTGCCAGCAGCCAAGAAGGAGGGGCCCAGTACTTC.

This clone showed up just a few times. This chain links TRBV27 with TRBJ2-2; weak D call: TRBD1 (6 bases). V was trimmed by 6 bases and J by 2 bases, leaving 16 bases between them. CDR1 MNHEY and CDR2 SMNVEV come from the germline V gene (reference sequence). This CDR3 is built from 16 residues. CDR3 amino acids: CASSPPEGVNTGELFF. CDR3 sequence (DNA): TGTGCCAGCAGCCCACCAGAGGGGGTCAACACCGGGGAGCTGTTTTTT.

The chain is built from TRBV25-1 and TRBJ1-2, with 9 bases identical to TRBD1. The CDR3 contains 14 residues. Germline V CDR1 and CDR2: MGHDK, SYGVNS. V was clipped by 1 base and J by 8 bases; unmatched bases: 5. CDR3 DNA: TGTGCCAGCAGTGAATCGGGGACAGGGCGAGGCTACACCTTC. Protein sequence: CASSESGTGRGYTF.

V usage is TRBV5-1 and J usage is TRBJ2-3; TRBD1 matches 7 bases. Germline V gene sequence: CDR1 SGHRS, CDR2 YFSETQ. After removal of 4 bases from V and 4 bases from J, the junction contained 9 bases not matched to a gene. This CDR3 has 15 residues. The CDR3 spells CASSLAQGVADTQYF. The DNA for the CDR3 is TGCGCCAGCAGCCTCGCCCAGGGGGTAGCAGATACGCAGTATTTT.

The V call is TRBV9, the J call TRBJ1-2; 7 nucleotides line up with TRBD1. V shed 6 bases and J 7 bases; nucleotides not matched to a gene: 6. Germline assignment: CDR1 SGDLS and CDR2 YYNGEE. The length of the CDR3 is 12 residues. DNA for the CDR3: TGTGCCAGCACGGGGACAGCACGTGGCTACACCTTC. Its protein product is CASTGTARGYTF.

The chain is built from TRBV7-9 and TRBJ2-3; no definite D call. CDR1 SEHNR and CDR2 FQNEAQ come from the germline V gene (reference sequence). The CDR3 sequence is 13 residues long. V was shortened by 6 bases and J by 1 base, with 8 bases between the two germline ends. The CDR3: CASRGWGTDTQYF. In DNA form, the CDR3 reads TGTGCCAGCAGGGGCTGGGGCACAGATACGCAGTATTTT.

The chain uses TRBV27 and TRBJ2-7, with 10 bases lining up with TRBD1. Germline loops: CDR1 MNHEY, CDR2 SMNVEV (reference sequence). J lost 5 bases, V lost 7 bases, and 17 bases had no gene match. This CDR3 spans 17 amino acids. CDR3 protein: CASTTTGGGYYSHEQYF. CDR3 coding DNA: TGTGCCAGCACCACGACAGGGGGCGGATATTATTCCCACGAGCAGTACTTC.

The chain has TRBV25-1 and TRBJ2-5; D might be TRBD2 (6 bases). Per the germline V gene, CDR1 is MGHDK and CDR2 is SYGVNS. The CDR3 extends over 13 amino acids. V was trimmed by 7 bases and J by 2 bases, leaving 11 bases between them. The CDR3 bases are TGTGCCAGCAATGGACTAACACAAGAGACCCAGTACTTC. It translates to CASNGLTQETQYF.

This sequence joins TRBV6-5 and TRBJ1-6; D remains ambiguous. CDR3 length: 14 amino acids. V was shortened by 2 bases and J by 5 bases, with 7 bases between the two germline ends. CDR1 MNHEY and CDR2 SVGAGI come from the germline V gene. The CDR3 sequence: CASSYGQNNSPLHF. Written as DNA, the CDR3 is TGTGCCAGCAGTTACGGGCAGAATAATTCACCCCTCCACTTT.